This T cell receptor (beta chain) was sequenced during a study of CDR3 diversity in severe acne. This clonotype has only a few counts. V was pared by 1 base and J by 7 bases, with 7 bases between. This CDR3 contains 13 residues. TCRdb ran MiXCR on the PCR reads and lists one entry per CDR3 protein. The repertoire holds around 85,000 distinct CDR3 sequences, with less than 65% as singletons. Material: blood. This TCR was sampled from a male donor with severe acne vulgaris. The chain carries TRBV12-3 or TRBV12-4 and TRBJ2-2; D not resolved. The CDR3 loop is CASSLVGGGELFF. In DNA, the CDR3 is TGTGCCAGCAGTTTAGTCGGTGGCGGGGAGCTGTTTTTT.